The entry that follows covers one T cell receptor beta chain sequence. In germline, CDR1 is SGHTA, CDR2 FQGTGA. This CDR3 has 15 amino acids. V was cut by 1 base and J by 2 bases, with 10 bases left in between. This table comes from immunoSEQ multiplex PCR, and its TCRdb copy is limited to in-frame clones, with some not included. The sample lists tens of thousands of clones; around 92% were seen once. These data come from a study of technical replicates of blood from a few donors. The gene calls are TRBV7-3 and TRBJ2-3, with D uncertain. The TCR comes from a human donor in good health. Sample: T cells isolated from PBMCs. The chain's CDR3 is CASSLNGRDTDTQYF. CDR3 nucleotides: TGTGCCAGCAGCTTAAATGGTAGAGACACAGATACGCAGTATTTT.